The 11 T cell receptor beta chains reported below all come from one sample, sequenced in a study of blood T cell repertoires in COVID-19. Assay: immunoSEQ multiplex PCR; the TCRdb copy retains only in-frame clones and omits some. The sample shows 95,000 or so clones, roughly nine tenths of them seen only once. The sample consisted of peripheral blood. The origin of the receptors is an older woman with acute or convalescent COVID-19.

The chain employs TRBV19 and TRBJ1-5; weak D call: TRBD1 (6 bases). Trimming took off 8 bases at V and 3 bases at J, with 20 bases between the two ends. This CDR3 contains 16 residues. Germline lookup yields CDR1 LNHDA and CDR2 SQIVND (reference sequence). The CDR3 coding sequence is TGTGCCAGTTCTCCCGATAACACAGGGCTCAATCAGCCCCAGCATTTT. It yields the protein CASSPDNTGLNQPQHF.

The sample holds one count of this clone. The rearrangement joins TRBV6-6 to TRBJ1-3; no clear D. The CDR3 runs to 12 residues. Germline V gives CDR1 MNHNY, CDR2 SVGAGI (reference sequence). Trimming stripped 8 bases from V and 4 bases from J, with 9 bases between. CDR3 DNA: TGTGCCAGCGCCCCACAGGGAAACACCATATATTTT. This sequence encodes CASAPQGNTIYF.

The chain couples TRBV3-1 (or the pseudogene TRBV3-2) to TRBJ2-1; 8 bases align to TRBD2. The ends lost 4 bases at V and 2 bases at J; junction bases unmatched: 4. From germline, CDR1 is LGHDT and CDR2 YNNKEL (reference sequence). CDR3 length: 15 amino acids. CDR3 coding DNA: TGTGCCAGCAGCCTCAGCGGGAGTACCTACAATGAGCAGTTCTTC. Its protein is CASSLSGSTYNEQFF.

The rearrangement links TRBV6-5 to TRBJ1-3; D remains ambiguous. Germline values: CDR1 MNHEY, CDR2 SVGAGI. The CDR3 loop spans 14 amino acids. Trimming cost V 2 bases and J 0 bases, with 5 bases left between them. The CDR3 protein is CASSYGSSGNTIYF. In DNA, the CDR3 is TGTGCCAGCAGTTACGGTAGCTCTGGAAACACCATATATTTT.

The chain joins TRBV6-5 to TRBJ1-5; D remains ambiguous. Germline CDR1 reads MNHEY; CDR2 reads SVGAGI. The CDR3 is 11 amino acids. Trimming shortened V by 8 bases and J by 3 bases, and 5 bases separated the two germline ends. The CDR3 region has the DNA TGTGCCAGCGGCAACAATCAGCCCCAGCATTTT. Amino acid sequence: CASGNNQPQHF.

V and J are TRBV5-8 and TRBJ2-1, with 10 bases that match TRBD2. Germline values: CDR1 SGHTS, CDR2 YDEGEE. Unmatched junction bases numbered 13, after V lost 1 base and J lost 6 bases. The CDR3 is 18 residues long. The CDR3: CASSLSLGLAGDANEQFF. As DNA, the CDR3 is TGTGCCAGCAGCTTGTCTTTGGGTCTAGCGGGAGACGCCAATGAGCAGTTCTTC.

The chain joins TRBV2 to TRBJ2-1, with a tentative D call TRBD1 (5 bases). The V and J ends lost 1 base and 9 bases respectively, with 16 bases between them. CDR1 and CDR2 from the germline V gene are SNHLY and FYNNEI. This CDR3 is built from 15 residues. The CDR3 DNA sequence: TGTGCCAGCAGTGAAGTGCAAGGGGCTAAGGGTGAGCAGTTCTTC. Its protein is CASSEVQGAKGEQFF.

This sequence joins TRBV20-1 and TRBJ1-1; possibly TRBD1 for D (5 bases). The V gene lost 7 bases and the J gene lost 4 bases, with 10 bases spanning the gap. The CDR3 extends over 11 amino acids. CDR1 is DFQATT, CDR2 SNEGSKA, per germline (reference sequence). The CDR3 is CSGGVSTEAFF. CDR3 nucleotides: TGCAGTGGGGGGGTGAGCACTGAAGCTTTCTTT.

The rearrangement joins TRBV28 to TRBJ1-1, with a weak D call TRBD1 (5 bases). The CDR3 consists of 12 residues. CDR1 is MDHEN and CDR2 is SYDVKM in the germline V gene. Trimming left V 7 bases short and J 5 bases short, with 11 bases between. The CDR3 DNA reads TGTGCCAGCAAAAAAGGGGTGACTGAAGCTTTCTTT. The encoded protein is CASKKGVTEAFF.

This chain uses TRBV2 with TRBJ1-5, with TRBD1 matching 7 bases. Germline loops: CDR1 SNHLY, CDR2 FYNNEI. The V segment lost 4 bases and the J segment 0 bases; nucleotides outside the gene matches: 6. This CDR3 comprises 16 residues. The CDR3 nucleotides are TGTGCCAGCAGTGCACCAGGGGGGTATAGCAATCAGCCCCAGCATTTT. Its translation: CASSAPGGYSNQPQHF.

V gene TRBV11-2 combines with J gene TRBJ1-5; D remains ambiguous. The CDR3 contains 15 residues. V was trimmed by 2 bases and J by 0 bases, leaving 8 bases between them. Per the germline V gene, CDR1 is SGHAT and CDR2 is FQNNGV. The CDR3 nucleotides are TGTGCCAGCAGCTTATCGGCGGATAGCAATCAGCCCCAGCATTTT. Residues: CASSLSADSNQPQHF.